This TCR beta chain was sequenced for a study of spatial heterogeneity in lung cancer. Study as a whole: Any follow-up PBMC samples that were available went on to be sequenced, and the median time to follow-up was around 25 months after resection. Across the raw uncorrected reads, a unique TCR and UMI combination was observed, on average, more than ten times. Broader study findings: Ubiquitous expanded tumor TCRs were seen in blood more at resection than at follow-up.

A unique molecular identifier was carried by every single TCR cDNA molecule. TCRdb itself ran the 5' RACE reads through MiXCR, one entry per CDR3 protein. The table lists about 120,000 distinct CDR3 sequences, over 9% of them singletons. The time point is: blood at routine non-recurrence follow-up after resection. Sequencing was performed on whole RNA extracted from tumor and nontumor lung tissue, or from frozen PBMC, and the material was left unsorted. Germline V gene sequence: CDR1 SGHAT, CDR2 FQNNGV. V dropped 1 base and J dropped 2 bases, with 15 bases sitting between them. This CDR3 is 17 amino acids long. This clonotype was seen ten or more times. Its antigen remains unknown.

Sequencing used PBMCs, obtained at follow-up. This receptor was taken from a male donor with early-stage non-small cell lung cancer. The chain couples TRBV11-2 to TRBJ1-5, with D hard to call. The CDR3 loop is CASSLGPRGFGNQPQHF. CDR3 nucleotide sequence: TGTGCCAGCAGCTTAGGTCCTCGGGGATTCGGCAATCAGCCCCAGCATTTT. Variable domain in full (rest from reference TRBV11-2 and TRBJ1-5): EAGVAQSPRYKIIEKRQSVAFWCNPISGHATLYWYQQILGQGPKLLIQFQNNGVVDDSQLPKDRFSAERLKGVDSTLKIQPAKLEDSAVYLCASSLGPRGFGNQPQHFGDGTRLSIL.